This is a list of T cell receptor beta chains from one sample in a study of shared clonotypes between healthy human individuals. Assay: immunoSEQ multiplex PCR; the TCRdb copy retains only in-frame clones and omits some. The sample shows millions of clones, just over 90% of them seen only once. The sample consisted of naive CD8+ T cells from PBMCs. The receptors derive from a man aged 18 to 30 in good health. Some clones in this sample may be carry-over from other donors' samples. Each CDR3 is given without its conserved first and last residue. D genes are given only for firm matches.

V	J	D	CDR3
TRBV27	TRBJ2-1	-	ASSLGGLDNEQF
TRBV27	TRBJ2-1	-	ASSLRGVLNEQF
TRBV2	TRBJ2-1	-	ASSGAPFNEQF
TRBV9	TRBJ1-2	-	ASSVARTSPDCT
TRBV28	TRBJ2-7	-	ASSPSVRGEQY
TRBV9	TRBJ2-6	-	ASKGFAGANVLT
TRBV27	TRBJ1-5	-	ASKGGDQPQH
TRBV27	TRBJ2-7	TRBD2	ASSLRSGLVSYEQY
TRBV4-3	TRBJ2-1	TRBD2	ASSLVLAGNYNEQF
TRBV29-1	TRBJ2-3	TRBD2	SAIRTSGIWDTQY
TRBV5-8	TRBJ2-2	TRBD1	ASSFVRTGNTGELF
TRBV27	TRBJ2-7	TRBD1	ASSLIGTGGYEQY
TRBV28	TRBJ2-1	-	ASSLSSPHNEQF
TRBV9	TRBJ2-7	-	ASSVTANTSPALGAYEQY
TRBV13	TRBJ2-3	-	ASSFRGGGPTDTQY
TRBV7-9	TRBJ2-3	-	ASSPTPTSTDTQY
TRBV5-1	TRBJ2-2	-	ASSLGRKNTGELF
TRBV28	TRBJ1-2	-	ASSLSPQGYGYT
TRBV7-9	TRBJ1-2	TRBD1	ASSPRTGETNYGYT
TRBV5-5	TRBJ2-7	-	ASSLGRDGLPYYEQY
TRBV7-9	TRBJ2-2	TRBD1	ASSTRQGALTGELF
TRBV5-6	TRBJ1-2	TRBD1	ASSYTGGEGYGYT
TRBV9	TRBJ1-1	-	ASSVEVVPGQGPGTEAF
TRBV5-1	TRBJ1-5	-	ASSLGRGNQPQH
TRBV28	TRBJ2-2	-	ASSFRGTGELF
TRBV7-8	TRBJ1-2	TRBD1	ASSSRGRTGLDGYT
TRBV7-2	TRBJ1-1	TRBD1	ASSLSDRGNTEAF
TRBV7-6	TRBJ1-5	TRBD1	ASSPRGGGPQH